One and the same sample provided the 8 T cell receptor beta chains below, sequenced in a study of T-cell reconstitution after alpha-beta-depleted transplantation in children (dated by TCRdb to the mid-2010s). Reading the label with the study, this specimen's treatment or condition is: allogeneic hematopoietic cell transplantation with graft depleted of TCRalphabeta T cells and CD19 B cells. The library was obtained by PCR. The sequencer listed for this sample is Illumina HiSeq 2500. TCR libraries were prepared with molecular barcoding, using unique molecular identifiers to normalize TCRbeta repertoire quantification. The public reads were quality trimmed at Q25 with fastp and then assembled into clones with MiXCR by TCRdb, keeping productive beta chains. Each CDR3 protein appears once, grouped with its most common genes and DNA. Recorded for this sample are some 830,000 distinct CDR3 sequences; 15% to 20% of them occurred a single time. The ten most abundant clones make up 5% of the sample.

Sequences were derived from PBMCs, mostly from graft donor cells, sampled 360 days after TCRalphabeta/CD19-depleted stem cell transplant. The receptors stem from a male patient younger than 18 who had a stem cell transplant for acute lymphoblastic leukemia, so the T cells may come from the graft donor.

The chain carries TRBV29-1 and TRBJ2-1, with D possibly matching TRBD1 (5 bases). The CDR3 is 10 residues long. Trimming removed 7 bases from V and 5 bases from J, with 6 bases in between. Germline V gene data show CDR1 as SQVTM and CDR2 as ANQGSEA. The DNA of the CDR3 is TGCAGCGGCAGGGACAATGAGCAGTTCTTC. Amino acid sequence: CSGRDNEQFF.

This clonotype has just a few counts. The rearrangement links TRBV7-9 to TRBJ2-5; the D gene is possibly TRBD1 (6 bases). CDR3 length: 16 amino acids. V gave up 2 bases and J gave up 0 bases, with 13 bases separating them. Looked up from germline, CDR1 is SEHNR and CDR2 is FQNEAQ (reference sequence). CDR3 residues: CASSLLQGPYQETQYF. The CDR3 DNA reads as TGTGCCAGCAGCTTACTGCAGGGGCCATACCAAGAGACCCAGTACTTC.

This clonotype appeared many times. The chain joins TRBV7-6 to TRBJ2-1; D perhaps matches TRBD2 (6 bases). CDR1 is SGHVS and CDR2 is FNYEAQ in the germline V gene. This CDR3 has 16 residues. Trimming pared 10 bases from V and 2 bases from J, leaving 21 bases between. The CDR3 nucleotides are TGTGCCACACGCGAAACCCTAGCGAATACCTACAATGAGCAGTTCTTC. This codes for CATRETLANTYNEQFF.

The chain couples TRBV6-2 or TRBV6-3 to TRBJ2-5; D perhaps matches TRBD2 (6 bases). Germline CDR1 is MNHEY and CDR2 is SVGEGT. Trimming left V 7 bases short and J 5 bases short, with 14 bases between. This CDR3 region has 13 residues. The CDR3 DNA reads TGTGCCAGCACAACTAGGAGCGGGGAGACCCAGTACTTC. As protein: CASTTRSGETQYF.

The V gene is TRBV29-1, the J gene TRBJ2-3; perhaps D is TRBD1 or TRBD2 (5 bases each). Germline loops: CDR1 SQVTM, CDR2 ANQGSEA. V lost 2 bases and J 6 bases, leaving 15 bases between the germline ends. The length of the CDR3 is 14 residues. CDR3 amino acids: CSVELGDLGDTQYF. Written as DNA, the CDR3 is TGCAGCGTTGAATTGGGGGATCTGGGGGATACGCAGTATTTT.

This clonotype was picked up a small number of times. V usage is TRBV6-2 or TRBV6-3 and J usage is TRBJ2-1; D is unresolved. Germline loops: CDR1 MNHEY, CDR2 SVGEGT. There are 10 residues in the CDR3. The germline V and J ends were trimmed by 5 bases and 15 bases, with 11 bases remaining between them. For the CDR3, the DNA is TGTGCCAGCAGTCGAGGAGATGGGTTCTTC. The encoded protein is CASSRGDGFF.

This clonotype was seen a single time. V and J are TRBV7-2 and TRBJ2-1; 8 positions match TRBD2. The CDR3 runs 15 residues. CDR1 and CDR2 from the germline V gene are SGHTA and FQGNSA. The V segment lost 3 bases and the J segment 9 bases; nucleotides outside the gene matches: 10. The CDR3 is CASSFTSGSGSEQFF. The CDR3, as DNA: TGTGCCAGCAGCTTTACCAGCGGGAGCGGAAGTGAGCAGTTCTTC.

This clonotype has just a few counts. The CDR3 sequence is CASSSLAGGPGNIQYF. The CDR3 DNA reads as TGTGCCAGCAGCTCCCTAGCGGGAGGGCCGGGAAACATTCAGTACTTC. The genes are TRBV12-3 or TRBV12-4 and TRBJ2-4; 12 nucleotides agree with TRBD2. Germline trimming cut 6 bases from V and 6 bases from J; bases unmatched to any gene: 9. CDR3 size: 16 residues.